The text below deals with one T cell receptor (beta chain). The antigen is unknown. This record belongs to a study of T cells after yellow fever vaccination. The CDR3 is made up of 14 amino acids. Germline V gene sequence: CDR1 SGDLS, CDR2 YYNGEE. Between the trimmed V and J ends, which lost 4 bases and 5 bases, there was a span of 15 bases. Template switching with 5'RACE generated the TCR cDNA and added a universal primer site and UMIs. TCRdb re-called the 5' RACE reads with MiXCR, one entry per CDR3 protein. The sample contains around 530,000 distinct CDR3 sequences, about 15% of which appear only once. Study-wide points: The secondary response was weaker, and its peak arrived faster, on day 5 versus 15. Overall, a small share of clonotypes was seen in both CD4 and CD8 compartments. Among primary-vaccination clones, most reappeared after the booster, at approximately 96% for CD4 and 88% for CD8.

The input for sequencing was PBMCs, taken roughly 5 days after the first yellow fever vaccination. The chain couples TRBV9 to TRBJ2-5; no clear D gene. This receptor was taken from a man between 18 and 29 years old who received the YFV17D yellow fever vaccine. The CDR3 spells CASSSPPGFETQYF. The CDR3 DNA reads TGTGCCAGCAGCTCCCCCCCCGGGTTCGAGACCCAGTACTTC.